This T cell receptor beta chain was recorded in a study of cytomegalovirus exposure and HLA in healthy donors. Primers: 60 Vbeta forward and 13 Jbeta reverse. Data came from immunoSEQ multiplex PCR; TCRdb stores just in-frame clones and leaves some out. Found here are around 200,000 clones, roughly 80% of them singletons; the top ten hold 3% to 4.5%. CDR3 size: 15 residues. V shed 2 bases, J shed 5 bases, and the junction held 6 bases outside the gene matches. Germline CDR1 and CDR2: SGHAT and FQNNGV. This clonotype originated in a man aged 50 to 59 in good health and CMV-seronegative. The V gene is TRBV11-2, the J gene TRBJ2-5, with 9 nucleotides matching TRBD1. The sequenced sample consisted of PBMCs. CDR3 in amino acids: CASSLRTGDDETQYF. The CDR3 DNA reads as TGTGCCAGCAGCTTAAGGACAGGGGACGACGAGACCCAGTACTTC.